Here is one TCR beta chain with its context. The data belong to a study of blood T cell repertoires in COVID-19. The overall study: Researchers got acute and convalescent COVID-19 samples from the United States, Italy and Spain.

The method was immunoSEQ multiplex PCR; TCRdb's version includes in-frame clones alone and lacks a portion of them. Of about 400,000 clones in the sample, approximately 90% were seen once. The CDR3 consists of 14 residues. Unmatched junction bases numbered 7, after V lost 4 bases and J lost 8 bases. Germline assignment: CDR1 SGHRS and CDR2 YFSETQ. The rearrangement joins TRBV5-1 to TRBJ1-4; TRBD1 aligns across 8 bases. This sequence was found in a woman between 18 and 29 years old with acute COVID-19. Sequenced: PBMCs or T cells enriched from blood (not recorded which). This chain's CDR3 is CASSPGGEVEKLFF. The DNA for the CDR3 is TGCGCCAGCAGCCCAGGGGGCGAGGTAGAAAAACTGTTTTTT. The full variable domain, in which reference TRBV5-1 and TRBJ1-4 provide the parts outside the CDR3, is KAGVTQTPRYLIKTRGQQVTLSCSPISGHRSVSWYQQTPGQGLQFLFEYFSETQRNKGNFPGRFSGRQFSNSRSEMNVSTLELGDSALYLCASSPGGEVEKLFFGSGTQLSVL.